This note documents a single TCR beta chain sequence. Its antigen is as yet unknown. These data are taken from a study of T cells after yellow fever vaccination. Broader study findings: It was a small share of clonotypes that appeared in both CD4 and CD8 compartments.

In germline, CDR1 is SGHNT, CDR2 YENEEA. The length of the CDR3 is 15 residues. Trimming removed 5 bases from V and 2 bases from J; junction bases left unmatched: 9. A 5'RACE template-switching step, the method used to make TCR cDNA, added a universal primer site and UMIs. Using its own MiXCR run on the 5' RACE reads, TCRdb lists one record per CDR3 protein. The table lists under 550,000 distinct CDR3 sequences, 21% of them singletons, with about 17% in the top ten. The clonotype was recovered from a man aged 18 to 35 who received the YFV17D yellow fever vaccine. The chain carries TRBV11-3 and TRBJ2-7; 7 positions agree with TRBD1. The starting material was PBMCs, obtained approximately 22 days after the first yellow fever vaccination. CDR3 coding DNA: TGTGCCAGCAGCAAAGACAGGGACAGTACCTACGAGCAGTACTTC. Translating gives CASSKDRDSTYEQYF.